This T cell receptor beta chain was profiled in a study of control samples from healthy donors and cancer patients. Using immunoSEQ multiplex PCR, the repertoire was profiled, and TCRdb retains in-frame clones only, with some absent. The table records 390,000 or so clones, approximately 92% of them present only once. The CDR3 consists of 13 residues. Germline V gene lookup returns CDR1 SGHDN and CDR2 FVKESK. Trimming took off 1 base at V and 14 bases at J, with 12 bases between the two ends. This clone was counted once. Source material: PBMCs. This receptor was taken from a man aged 40-49 years with head and neck cancer. The J gene is TRBJ1-6, the V gene TRBV14; D ambiguous. The CDR3 is CASSQGPGTTLHF. CDR3 sequence (DNA): TGTGCCAGCAGCCAAGGGCCAGGAACAACCCTCCACTTT.